This record covers a single TCR beta chain. This entry belongs to a study of blood T cell repertoires in COVID-19. Overall study: Researchers got acute and convalescent COVID-19 samples from the United States, Italy and Spain. Sources were T cells, B-cell-depleted T cells, or PBMCs; the material itself was cDNA or gDNA.

CDR3 length: 13 residues. Looked up from germline, CDR1 is SQVTM and CDR2 is ANQGSEA. Source study methods: By means of reference gene primer amplification, nucleated cell counts were estimated. Sequenced by immunoSEQ multiplex PCR; TCRdb stores in-frame clones only, minus some. D and trimming were read from the DNA, whereas the V and J calls and clone size are those reported in that table. The repertoire holds roughly 350,000 clones, about 90% seen once, with under 3.5% in the top ten. Sequencing used peripheral blood. This TCR was sampled from a woman aged 18-29 years who had recovered from COVID-19. The rearrangement uses TRBV29-1 and TRBJ1-1; a possible D gene is TRBD1 (6 bases). The CDR3 reads CRVTDPGATEAFF. The CDR3 DNA reads as TGCAGGGTGACAGACCCAGGGGCCACTGAAGCTTTCTTT.